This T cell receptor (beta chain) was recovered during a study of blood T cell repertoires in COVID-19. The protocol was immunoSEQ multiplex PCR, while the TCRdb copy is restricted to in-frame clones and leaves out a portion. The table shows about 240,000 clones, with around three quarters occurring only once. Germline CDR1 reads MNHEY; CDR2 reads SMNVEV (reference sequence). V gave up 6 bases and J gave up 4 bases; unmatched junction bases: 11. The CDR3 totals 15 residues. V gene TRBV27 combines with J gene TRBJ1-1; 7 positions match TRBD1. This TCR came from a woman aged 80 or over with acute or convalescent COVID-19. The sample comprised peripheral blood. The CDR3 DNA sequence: TGTGCCAGCAGCACCCTAACAGGGGTTGTCACTGAAGCTTTCTTT. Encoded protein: CASSTLTGVVTEAFF.